This TCR beta chain was identified during a study of T cell changes during pregnancy in multiple sclerosis. CDR1 and CDR2 from the germline V gene are MNHEY and SMNVEV (reference sequence). The trim removed 7 bases at V and 1 base at J, leaving 5 bases unmatched. The CDR3 sequence is 15 residues long. This table comes from immunoSEQ multiplex PCR, and its TCRdb copy is limited to in-frame clones, with some not included. This repertoire shows tens of thousands of clones, around 90% found once; its top ten account for about 3%. Sequenced here: peripheral blood, sampled before pregnancy. V gene TRBV27 combines with J gene TRBJ2-3; 10 nucleotides agree with TRBD2. The sequence came from a female donor with multiple sclerosis, enrolled in a pregnancy study. CDR3 bases: TGTGCCAGCAATAAAGGACTAGCGGGCACAGATACGCAGTATTTT. It codes for CASNKGLAGTDTQYF.